Described below is a single T cell receptor (beta chain) sequence and its context. The data belong to a study of T cells of healthy individuals. TCRdb re-called the 5' RACE reads with MiXCR, one entry per CDR3 protein. There are about 100,000 distinct CDR3 sequences in the sample; roughly 18% occur only once, and 6.2% lies in the top ten. The germline gives CDR1 SGHTA, CDR2 FQGNSA. With 2 bases removed from V and 7 bases from J, the gap between germline ends came to 8 bases. The CDR3 has 13 residues. This TCR derives from a human donor in good health. The V call is TRBV7-2, the J call TRBJ1-4; no firm D call. The CDR3 loop reads CASSLRRVEKLFF. As DNA, the CDR3 is TGTGCCAGCAGCTTAAGGAGGGTTGAAAAACTGTTTTTT.